This TCR beta chain is from a study of cytomegalovirus exposure and HLA in healthy donors. Whole-study results and caveats: In a later analysis, specific HLA alleles were associated with around 17,000 TCR beta sequences at a 0.05 false discovery rate. Reportedly, cytomegalovirus status was diagnosed with high sensitivity and specificity. Most of the TCR beta V segments (in an earlier analysis) were productive either about 87% or about 30% of the time.

It was with 60 Vbeta and 13 Jbeta primers that the PCR ran. Sequencing used immunoSEQ multiplex PCR; TCRdb keeps in-frame clones, though not all of them. The table records approximately 200,000 clones, less than 85% of them present only once. Notes on this clone: Its antigen is unidentified. The identical CDR3 is also encoded by other nucleotide sequences in the sample.

The germline V and J ends were trimmed by 0 bases and 1 base, with 10 bases remaining between them. The CDR3 length is 16 residues. Germline V gives CDR1 MNHEY, CDR2 SVGAGI. The TCR originated in a girl aged 2-10 years in good health and CMV-seronegative. The chain carries TRBV6-5 and TRBJ2-1; TRBD1 is a possible D gene (5 bases). Sequencing was performed on PBMCs. The CDR3 sequence: CASSYSGASSYNEQFF. CDR3 nucleotide sequence: TGTGCCAGCAGTTACTCAGGGGCCAGTTCCTACAATGAGCAGTTCTTC.